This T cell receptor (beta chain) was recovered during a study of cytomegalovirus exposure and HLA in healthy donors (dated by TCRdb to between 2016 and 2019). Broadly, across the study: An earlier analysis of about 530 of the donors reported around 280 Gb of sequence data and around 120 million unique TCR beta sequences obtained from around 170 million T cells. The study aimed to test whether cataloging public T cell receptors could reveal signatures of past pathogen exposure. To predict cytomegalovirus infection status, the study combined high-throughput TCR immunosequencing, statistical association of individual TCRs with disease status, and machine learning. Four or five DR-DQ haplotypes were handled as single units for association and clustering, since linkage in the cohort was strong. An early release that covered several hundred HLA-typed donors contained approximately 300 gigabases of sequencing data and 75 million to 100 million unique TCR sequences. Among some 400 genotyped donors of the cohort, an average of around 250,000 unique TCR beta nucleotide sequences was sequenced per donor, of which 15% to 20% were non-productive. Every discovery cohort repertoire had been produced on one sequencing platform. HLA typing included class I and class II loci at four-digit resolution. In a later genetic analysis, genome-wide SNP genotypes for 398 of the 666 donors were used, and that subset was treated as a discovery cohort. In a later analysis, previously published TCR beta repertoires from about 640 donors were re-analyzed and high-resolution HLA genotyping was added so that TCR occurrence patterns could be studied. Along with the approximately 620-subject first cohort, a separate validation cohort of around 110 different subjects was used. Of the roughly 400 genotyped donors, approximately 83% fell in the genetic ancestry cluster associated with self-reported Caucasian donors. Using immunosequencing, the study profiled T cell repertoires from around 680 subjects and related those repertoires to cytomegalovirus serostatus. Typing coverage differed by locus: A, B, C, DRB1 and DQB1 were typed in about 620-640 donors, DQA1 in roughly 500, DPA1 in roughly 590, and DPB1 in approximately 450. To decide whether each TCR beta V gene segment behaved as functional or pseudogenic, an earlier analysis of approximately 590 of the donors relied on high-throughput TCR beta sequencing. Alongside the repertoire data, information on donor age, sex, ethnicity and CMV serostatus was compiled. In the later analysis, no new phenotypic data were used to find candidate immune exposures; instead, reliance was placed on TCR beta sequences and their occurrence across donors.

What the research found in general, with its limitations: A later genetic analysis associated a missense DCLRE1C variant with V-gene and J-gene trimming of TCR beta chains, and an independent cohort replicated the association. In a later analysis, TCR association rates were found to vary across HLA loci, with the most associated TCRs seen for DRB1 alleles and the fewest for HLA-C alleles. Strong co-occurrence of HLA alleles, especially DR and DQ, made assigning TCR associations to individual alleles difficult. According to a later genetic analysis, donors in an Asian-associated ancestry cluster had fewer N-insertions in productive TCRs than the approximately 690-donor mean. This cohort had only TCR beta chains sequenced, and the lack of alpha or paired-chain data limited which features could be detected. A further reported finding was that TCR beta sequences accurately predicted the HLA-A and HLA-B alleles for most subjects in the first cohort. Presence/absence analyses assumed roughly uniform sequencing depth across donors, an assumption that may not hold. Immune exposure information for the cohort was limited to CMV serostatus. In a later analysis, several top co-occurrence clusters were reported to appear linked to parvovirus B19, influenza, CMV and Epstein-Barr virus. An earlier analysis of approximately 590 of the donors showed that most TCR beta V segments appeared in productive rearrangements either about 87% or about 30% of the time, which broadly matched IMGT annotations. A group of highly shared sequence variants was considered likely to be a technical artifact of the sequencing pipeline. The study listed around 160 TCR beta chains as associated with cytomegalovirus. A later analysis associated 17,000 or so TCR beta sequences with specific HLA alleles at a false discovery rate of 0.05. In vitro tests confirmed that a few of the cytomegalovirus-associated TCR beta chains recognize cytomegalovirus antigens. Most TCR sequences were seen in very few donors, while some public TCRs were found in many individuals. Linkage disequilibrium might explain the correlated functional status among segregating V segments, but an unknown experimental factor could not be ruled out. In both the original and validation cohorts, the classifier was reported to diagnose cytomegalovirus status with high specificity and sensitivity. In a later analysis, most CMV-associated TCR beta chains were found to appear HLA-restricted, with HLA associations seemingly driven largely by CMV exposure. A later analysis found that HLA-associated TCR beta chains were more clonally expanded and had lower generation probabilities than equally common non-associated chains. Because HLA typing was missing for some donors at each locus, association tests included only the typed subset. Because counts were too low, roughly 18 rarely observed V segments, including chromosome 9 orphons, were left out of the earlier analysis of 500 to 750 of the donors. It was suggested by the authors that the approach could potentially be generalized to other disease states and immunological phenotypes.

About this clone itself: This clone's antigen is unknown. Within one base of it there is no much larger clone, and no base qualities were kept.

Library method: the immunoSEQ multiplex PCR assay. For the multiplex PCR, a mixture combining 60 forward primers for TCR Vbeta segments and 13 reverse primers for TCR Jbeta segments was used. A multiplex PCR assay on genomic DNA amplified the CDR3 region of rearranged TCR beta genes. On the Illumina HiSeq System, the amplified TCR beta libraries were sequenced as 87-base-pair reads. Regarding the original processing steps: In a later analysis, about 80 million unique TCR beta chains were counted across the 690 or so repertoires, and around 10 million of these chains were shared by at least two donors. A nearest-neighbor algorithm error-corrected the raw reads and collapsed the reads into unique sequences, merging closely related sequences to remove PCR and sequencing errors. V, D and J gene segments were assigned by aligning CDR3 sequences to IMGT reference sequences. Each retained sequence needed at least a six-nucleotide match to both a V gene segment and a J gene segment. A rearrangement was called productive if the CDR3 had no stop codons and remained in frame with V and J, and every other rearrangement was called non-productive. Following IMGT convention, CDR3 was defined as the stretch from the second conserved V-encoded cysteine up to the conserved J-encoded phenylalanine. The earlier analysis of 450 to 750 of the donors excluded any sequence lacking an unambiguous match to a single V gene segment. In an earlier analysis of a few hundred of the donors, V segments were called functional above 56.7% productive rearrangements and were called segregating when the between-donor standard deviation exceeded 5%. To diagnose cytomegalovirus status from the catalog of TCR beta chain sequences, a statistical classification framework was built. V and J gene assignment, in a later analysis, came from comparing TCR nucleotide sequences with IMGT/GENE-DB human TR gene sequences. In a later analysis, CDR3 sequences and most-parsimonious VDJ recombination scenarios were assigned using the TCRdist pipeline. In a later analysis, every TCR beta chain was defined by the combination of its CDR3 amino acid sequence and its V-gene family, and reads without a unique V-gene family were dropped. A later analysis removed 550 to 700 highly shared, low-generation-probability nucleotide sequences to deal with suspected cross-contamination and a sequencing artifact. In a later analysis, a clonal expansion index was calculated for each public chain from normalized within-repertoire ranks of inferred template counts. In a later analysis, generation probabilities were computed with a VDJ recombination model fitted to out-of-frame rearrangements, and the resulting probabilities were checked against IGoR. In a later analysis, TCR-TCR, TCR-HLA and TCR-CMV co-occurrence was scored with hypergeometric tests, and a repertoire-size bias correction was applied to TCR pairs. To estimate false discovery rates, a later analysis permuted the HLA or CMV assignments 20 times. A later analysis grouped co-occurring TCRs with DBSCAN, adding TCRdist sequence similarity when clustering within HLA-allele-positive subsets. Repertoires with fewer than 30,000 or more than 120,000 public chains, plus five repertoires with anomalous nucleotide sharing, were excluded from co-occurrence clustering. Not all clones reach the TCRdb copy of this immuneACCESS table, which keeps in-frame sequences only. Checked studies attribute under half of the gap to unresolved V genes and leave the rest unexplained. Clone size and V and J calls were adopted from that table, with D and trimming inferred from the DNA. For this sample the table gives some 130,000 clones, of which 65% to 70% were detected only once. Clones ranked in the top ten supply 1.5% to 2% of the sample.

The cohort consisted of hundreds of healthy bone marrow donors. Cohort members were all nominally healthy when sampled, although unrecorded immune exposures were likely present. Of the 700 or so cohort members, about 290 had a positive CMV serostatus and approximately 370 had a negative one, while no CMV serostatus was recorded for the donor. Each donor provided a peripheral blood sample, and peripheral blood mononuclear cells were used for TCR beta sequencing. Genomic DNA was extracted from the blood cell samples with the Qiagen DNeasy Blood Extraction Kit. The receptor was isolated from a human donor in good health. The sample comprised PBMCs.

The DNA reads TGTGCCAGCAGCATCACTAGTTACGAGCAGTACTTC. Translation gives CASSITSYEQYF. The chain is encoded by TRBV7-9 joined to TRBJ2-7, with TRBD2 tentatively as D gene (5 bases match). Trimming costs V 5 bases and J 4 bases, and their ends lie 9 bases apart. Counted from cysteine to phenylalanine, this CDR3 has 12 amino acids. Just the 36-base CDR3 DNA is kept, in frame starting at base 1. CDR1 SEHNR and CDR2 FQNEAQ were looked up in the germline V gene (reference sequence). The variable domain in full, with residues beyond the CDR3 obtained from the reference TRBV7-9 and TRBJ2-7 genes, is DTGVSQNPRHKITKRGQNVTFRCDPISEHNRLYWYRQTLGQGPEFLTYFQNEAQLEKSRLLSDRFSAERPKGSFSTLEIQRTEQGDSAMYLCASSITSYEQYFGPGTRLTVT.